This T cell receptor beta chain appears in the sequencing data of a study of T cells in Graves' hyperthyroidism and ophthalmopathy. Study-level points and caveats: Model-based prediction identified ophthalmopathy a median approximately 6.2 months prior to its onset.

This CDR3 is 11 amino acids long. Germline CDR1 and CDR2: LGHDT and YNNKEL (reference sequence). RNA transcripts provided the source from which TCR beta CDR3 regions were amplified. Initially, a first-round RT-PCR of the TCR CDR3 employed the HTBI primer set. TCRdb re-called the multiplex PCR reads with MiXCR, one entry per CDR3 protein. The repertoire consists of about 620,000 distinct CDR3 sequences, with roughly 15% occurring once and the leading ten covering 3.8%. Worth noting for this clonotype: The antigen is not known. An end of the junction differs from the germline gene, which may be a read error.

Exclusions: uncontrolled infection, other autoimmune disease, pregnancy, lactation. The sequence was obtained from a woman under 40 with Graves' hyperthyroidism. The chain couples TRBV3-1 to TRBJ2-5; D is possibly TRBD1 (6 bases). Sample: blood. Here the CDR3 reads CASSQSGTRHF. CDR3 coding DNA: TGTGCCAGCAGCCAGTCTGGGACAAGGCACTTC.